This entry concerns a single T cell receptor (beta chain). Its cognate antigen has yet to be identified. These data belong to a study of cytomegalovirus exposure and HLA in healthy donors (dated by TCRdb to about 2017). In the study overall: An earlier analysis of under 600 of the donors reported more than 250 Gb of sequence data and some 120 million unique TCR beta sequences from some 180 million T cells. An early release covering roughly 640 HLA-typed donors comprised 250 to 350 gigabases of sequencing data and roughly 85 million unique TCR sequences. Of the 350 to 450 genotyped donors, about 80% fell in the genetic ancestry cluster associated with self-reported Caucasian donors. The study aimed to test whether signatures of past pathogen exposure could be identified by cataloging public T cell receptors. The study used immunosequencing to profile the T cell repertoires of around 600 subjects and linked those repertoires to cytomegalovirus serostatus. In addition to the first cohort of 650 to 750 subjects, a separate validation cohort of approximately 110 different subjects was used. To predict cytomegalovirus infection status, the study combined high-throughput TCR immunosequencing, statistical association of individual TCRs with disease status, and machine learning. A later analysis re-examined previously published TCR beta repertoires from several hundred donors and added high-resolution HLA genotyping to investigate patterns of TCR occurrence. The later analysis used no new phenotypic data to find candidate immune exposures, relying instead on TCR beta sequences and their occurrence across donors. In an earlier analysis of 550 to 700 of the donors, high-throughput TCR beta sequencing was used to judge whether each TCR beta V gene segment behaved as functional or pseudogenic. Donor age, sex, ethnicity and CMV serostatus were compiled alongside the repertoire data. Genome-wide SNP genotypes for about 60% of the roughly 670 donors were used in a later genetic analysis, which treated that subset as a discovery cohort. All discovery cohort repertoires had been generated using a single sequencing platform. HLA typing covered class I and class II loci at four-digit resolution. Typing coverage differed by locus: A, B, C, DRB1 and DQB1 were typed in roughly 620-630 donors, DQA1 in about 550, DPA1 in 600 to 610, and DPB1 in 472. Five DR-DQ haplotypes were treated as single units for association and clustering because of strong linkage in the cohort. Across approximately 420 genotyped donors of the cohort, an average of approximately 200,000 unique TCR beta nucleotide sequences per donor were sequenced, and approximately 19% of those sequences were non-productive. Overall study results and their limits: Linkage disequilibrium might explain the correlated functional status among segregating V segments, but an unknown experimental factor could not be excluded. The presence/absence analyses assumed that sequencing depth was roughly uniform across donors, and that assumption may not be true. Because HLA typing was missing for some donors at each locus, association tests included only the typed subset. Roughly 15 rarely observed V segments, including chromosome 9 orphons, were excluded from the earlier analysis of a few hundred of the donors because counts were too low. According to the authors, the approach could potentially be generalized to other disease states and immunological phenotypes. Compared with equally common non-associated chains, HLA-associated TCR beta chains in a later analysis were more clonally expanded and had lower generation probabilities. A cluster of highly shared sequence variants was judged likely to represent a technical artifact of the sequencing pipeline. While some public TCRs were present in many individuals, most TCR sequences turned up only very rarely across donors. A further reported finding was that TCR beta sequences accurately predicted the HLA-A and HLA-B alleles for most subjects in the first cohort. CMV serostatus was the only immune exposure information available for the cohort. In an earlier analysis of fewer than 750 of the donors, most TCR beta V segments were observed in productive rearrangements about 87% or about 30% of the time, broadly matching IMGT annotations. When HLA alleles, especially DR and DQ, strongly co-occurred, TCR associations were difficult to assign to individual alleles. According to a later genetic analysis, donors in an Asian-associated ancestry cluster had fewer N-insertions in productive TCRs than the roughly 660-donor mean. In a later analysis, several top co-occurrence clusters were reported to appear linked to parvovirus B19, influenza, CMV and Epstein-Barr virus. The classifier was reported to diagnose cytomegalovirus status with high specificity and sensitivity in both the original and validation cohorts. The study listed 164 TCR beta chains as associated with cytomegalovirus. According to a later analysis, TCR association rates differed among HLA loci, with DRB1 alleles showing the most associated TCRs and HLA-C alleles showing the fewest. In vitro tests confirmed that a few of the cytomegalovirus-associated TCR beta chains recognize cytomegalovirus antigens. Only TCR beta chains were sequenced in this cohort, and the absence of alpha or paired-chain data limited detectable features. A later analysis found that most CMV-associated TCR beta chains appeared HLA-restricted, with HLA associations seemingly driven largely by CMV exposure. Some IMGT-functional V segments, including TRBV6-2 and TRBV6-3, could not be distinguished by the 87-base-pair reads and were therefore excluded. Specific HLA alleles were associated with around 18,000 TCR beta sequences at a false discovery rate of 0.05 in a later analysis. A later genetic analysis associated a missense DCLRE1C variant with V-gene and J-gene trimming of TCR beta chains, and an independent cohort replicated the association.

The cohort comprised several hundred healthy bone marrow donors. At the time of sampling, every cohort member was nominally healthy, though immune exposures that went unrecorded were likely present. The donor tested CMV seropositive and was one of the 289 seropositive cohort members. A peripheral blood sample was collected from each donor, and TCR beta sequencing was performed on peripheral blood mononuclear cells. The Qiagen DNeasy Blood Extraction Kit was used to extract genomic DNA from the blood cell samples. The library relied on the immunoSEQ multiplex PCR assay. For the multiplex PCR, a mixture combining 60 forward primers for TCR Vbeta segments and 13 reverse primers for TCR Jbeta segments was used. The CDR3 region of rearranged TCR beta genes was amplified from genomic DNA by a multiplex PCR assay. The amplified TCR beta libraries were sequenced on the Illumina HiSeq System as 87-base-pair reads. Turning to the authors' computational methods: A later analysis tallied 75 million to 85 million unique TCR beta chains across the 666 repertoires, and approximately 12 million of those chains were shared by two or more donors. A nearest-neighbor algorithm error-corrected the raw reads and collapsed the reads into unique sequences, merging closely related sequences to remove PCR and sequencing errors. CDR3 sequences were aligned to IMGT reference sequences to assign V, D and J gene segments. For a sequence to be retained, at least a six-nucleotide match to both a V gene segment and a J gene segment was required. Rearrangements were classified as productive when the CDR3 lacked stop codons and remained in frame with V and J, and all other rearrangements were classified as non-productive. Following IMGT convention, CDR3 was defined as the stretch from the second conserved V-encoded cysteine to the conserved J-encoded phenylalanine. The earlier analysis of 587 of the donors excluded sequences that lacked an unambiguous match to a single V gene segment. An earlier analysis of 587 of the donors classified V segments as functional when productive rearrangements were above 56.7% and as segregating when the standard deviation between donors was above 5%. A statistical classification framework was built for diagnosing cytomegalovirus status from the catalog of TCR beta chain sequences. A later analysis assigned V and J genes by comparing TCR nucleotide sequences with IMGT/GENE-DB human TR gene sequences. The TCRdist pipeline was used in a later analysis to assign CDR3 sequences and most-parsimonious VDJ recombination scenarios. In a later analysis, every TCR beta chain was defined by the combination of its CDR3 amino acid sequence and its V-gene family, and reads without a unique V-gene family were dropped. In a later analysis, fewer than 600 highly shared, low-generation-probability nucleotide sequences were removed to address suspected cross-contamination and a sequencing artifact. In a later analysis, a clonal expansion index for each public chain was calculated from normalized within-repertoire ranks of inferred template counts. Generation probabilities in a later analysis came from a VDJ recombination model fitted to out-of-frame rearrangements, and those results were checked against IGoR. In a later analysis, hypergeometric tests were used to score TCR-TCR, TCR-HLA and TCR-CMV co-occurrence, with a repertoire-size bias correction applied to TCR pairs. To estimate false discovery rates, a later analysis permuted the HLA or CMV assignments 20 times. In a later analysis, co-occurring TCRs were grouped with DBSCAN, and TCRdist sequence similarity was added when clustering was performed within HLA-allele-positive subsets. Repertoires with fewer than 30,000 or more than 120,000 public chains were left out of co-occurrence clustering, as were about five repertoires with anomalous nucleotide sharing. TCRdb stores this immuneACCESS table with in-frame sequences only. Part of the clones is absent; in the studies checked, under half of the shortfall reflects unresolved V genes, and no reason is known for the rest. That table supplies the V and J calls and clone size; D and trimming were determined from the DNA. This specimen's table enumerates about 87,000 clones. 15% of the sample belongs to the ten largest clones.

Spanning cysteine to phenylalanine, the CDR3 consists of 13 amino acids. The kept DNA is CDR3 alone, 39 bases in frame from the first base. The germline V gene encodes CDR1 SGHTA and CDR2 FQGNSA. Cut back by 1 base and 2 bases, the V and J ends lie 5 bases apart. The rearranged chain carries TRBV7-2 and TRBJ2-5; the D gene assignment is ambiguous. The sample was PBMCs. This clonotype originated in a middle-aged man in good health and CMV-seropositive. The CDR3 corresponds to CASSLDSQETQYF. The DNA sequence is as follows: TGTGCCAGCAGCTTAGATAGTCAAGAGACCCAGTACTTC.